The 22 T cell receptor beta chains listed next were all sequenced from one sample in a study of regulatory T cells in long-lasting Graves disease. Stated time point: newly diagnosed GD, antithyroid drugs for less than 3 months. PBMC-extracted RNA yielded the TCR library. Relying on iRepertoire HTBI primers and Arm-PCR of CDR3 regions, the team built TCR beta libraries. MiXCR, applied by TCRdb to the multiplex PCR reads, yields one record per CDR3 protein. Of about 560,000 distinct CDR3 sequences listed, 15% to 20% are singletons. These data are also associated with another study on T cells in Graves' hyperthyroidism and ophthalmopathy.

Material: peripheral blood mononuclear cells (PBMCs), obtained at new diagnosis, from a patient treated with antithyroid drugs. All receptors derive from a man aged 18 to 30 with Graves disease.

With respect to this clonotype: This sequence may be a read error, since a much larger clone differs from it by one base. V usage is TRBV6-1 and J usage is TRBJ1-1, with 11 positions matching TRBD1. This CDR3 contains 14 residues. The germline gives CDR1 MNHNS, CDR2 SASEGT. With 7 bases clipped from V and 4 bases from J, the junction kept 5 bases outside the gene matches. CDR3 DNA sequence: TGTGCCAGCAACCCGGGACAGGGGGGCACTGAAGCTTTCTTT. Protein sequence: CASNPGQGGTEAFF.

With respect to this clonotype: A much larger clone lies a single base off, so this may be a read error. The chain links TRBV28 to TRBJ2-2; D possibly corresponds to TRBD1 (6 bases). V lost 8 bases and J 4 bases, leaving 17 bases between the germline ends. Germline V gives CDR1 MDHEN, CDR2 SYDVKM. This CDR3 comprises 15 residues. The CDR3 loop reads CASGPTGRSTGELFF. The CDR3 DNA is TGTGCCAGCGGCCCTACAGGGAGAAGCACCGGGGAGCTGTTTTTT.

This clonotype was seen a handful of times. The gene calls are TRBV4-2 and TRBJ1-1, with D unresolved. This CDR3 comprises 16 residues. The ends were cut back, 2 bases at V and 2 bases at J, with 15 bases in the middle. Looked up from germline, CDR1 is LGHNA and CDR2 is YNFKEQ. The CDR3 nucleotides read TGTGCCAGCAGCCAAAGCGCTAAGGAGCCTAACACTGAAGCTTTCTTT. Its translation is CASSQSAKEPNTEAFF.

The chain recombines TRBV27 with TRBJ2-1, with a tentative D call TRBD2 (6 bases). The CDR3 has 14 amino acids. Trimming took off 6 bases at V and 5 bases at J, with 14 bases between the two ends. Per germline, CDR1 MNHEY and CDR2 SMNVEV (reference sequence). This chain's CDR3 is CASSHGDLNNEQFF. The CDR3 DNA reads TGTGCCAGCAGCCATGGGGACTTAAACAATGAGCAGTTCTTC.

This clonotype occurred a few times. The V gene is TRBV18, the J gene TRBJ1-1; D not resolved. The germline CDR1 and CDR2 sequences are KGHSH and LQKENI. The CDR3 is made up of 15 amino acids. V lost 1 base to trimming and J lost 0 bases, with 9 bases between them. The CDR3, as DNA: TGTGCCAGCTCACCACAGAGGGCGCTGAACACTGAAGCTTTCTTT. It codes for CASSPQRALNTEAFF.

About this clonotype: A read error likely explains this, since a far larger clone differs by one base. This chain joins TRBV7-3 and TRBJ2-5; D call uncertain. Germline lookup yields CDR1 SGHTA and CDR2 FQGTGA. The V and J ends lost 2 bases and 3 bases respectively, with 4 bases between them. The CDR3 runs to 12 residues. Written as DNA, the CDR3 is TGTGCCAGCAGCTTATGGGAAGAGACCCAGTACTTC. It is translated as CASSLWEETQYF.

This clonotype was counted many times. The V gene is TRBV3-1, the J gene TRBJ2-3; D uncertain. The CDR3 has 13 amino acids. V lost 0 bases, J lost 6 bases, and 7 bases lay in between. Germline V gene sequence: CDR1 LGHDT, CDR2 YNNKEL (reference sequence). This chain's CDR3 is CASSQDGRDTQYF. The CDR3 DNA follows: TGTGCCAGCAGCCAAGATGGGCGGGATACGCAGTATTTT.

This clonotype showed up just a few times. A much more abundant neighbour one base away suggests this may be a read error. The rearrangement uses TRBV11-1 and TRBJ2-7; D is possibly TRBD1 (6 bases). Germline V CDR1 and CDR2: SGHAT, FQDESV (reference sequence). The CDR3 runs 13 residues. CDR3 amino acids: CAGSITDRTEQYF. DNA for the CDR3: TGTGCCGGCAGCATAACCGACAGGACCGAGCAGTACTTC.

This clonotype was detected many times. The V call is TRBV27, the J call TRBJ2-1, with D tentatively TRBD2 (5 bases). There are 14 residues in the CDR3. Germline CDR1 MNHEY, CDR2 SMNVEV (reference sequence). Trimming pared 6 bases from V and 5 bases from J, leaving 14 bases between. Here the CDR3 reads CASSDYSYDNEQFF. The DNA for the CDR3 is TGTGCCAGCAGCGACTATAGCTACGACAATGAGCAGTTCTTC.

CDR3 sequence: CASRPLDGDTQYF. CDR3 nucleotides: TGTGCCAGCAGGCCCCTCGACGGAGATACGCAGTATTTT. The chain couples TRBV6-1 to TRBJ2-3, with unresolved D. V lost 6 bases to trimming and J lost 5 bases, with 12 bases between them. This CDR3 has 13 residues. The germline gives CDR1 MNHNS, CDR2 SASEGT.

This clonotype was seen a few times. The rearrangement uses TRBV9 and TRBJ2-1; 8 bases match TRBD2. Germline-derived CDR1 and CDR2 are SGDLS and YYNGEE. This CDR3 region has 16 residues. With 0 bases clipped from V and 5 bases from J, the junction kept 7 bases outside the gene matches. The CDR3: CASSVESGSVDNEQFF. DNA for the CDR3: TGTGCCAGCAGCGTAGAGAGCGGGAGTGTAGACAATGAGCAGTTCTTC.

Turning to this clonotype: Because it lacks the conserved phenylalanine or tryptophan at the end, this CDR3 is likely a read error. The chain links TRBV18 to TRBJ2-7; 9 nucleotides line up with TRBD1. Germline V CDR1 and CDR2: KGHSH, LQKENI. This CDR3 is built from 14 residues. V was clipped by 5 bases and J by 0 bases; unmatched bases: 2. The CDR3 DNA reads as TGTGCCAGCTCAGGACAGGGGCACTCCTACGAGCAGTACTCC. Its translation: CASSGQGHSYEQYS.

The V call is TRBV25-1, the J call TRBJ1-1; the D gene is possibly TRBD1 (5 bases). Germline values: CDR1 MGHDK, CDR2 SYGVNS. The CDR3 loop spans 16 amino acids. The V gene lost 2 bases and the J gene lost 2 bases, with 15 bases spanning the gap. The CDR3 bases are TGTGCCAGCAGTGAACCCGGGGAGGGGAAAAACACTGAAGCTTTCTTT. Protein product: CASSEPGEGKNTEAFF.

V is TRBV6-1 and J is TRBJ1-2, with TRBD1 as a possible D gene (5 bases). The CDR3 has 15 residues. Trimming left V 7 bases short and J 8 bases short, with 23 bases between. Germline values: CDR1 MNHNS, CDR2 SASEGT. CDR3: CASIKRVVARDGYTF. CDR3 in DNA: TGTGCCAGCATCAAGAGAGTAGTAGCGAGGGACGGCTACACCTTC.

This clonotype was counted only a few times. This chain links TRBV29-1 with TRBJ2-1; 10 nucleotides align to TRBD1. This CDR3 contains 15 residues. V lost 5 bases to trimming and J lost 2 bases; unmatched junction nucleotides: 6. CDR1 and CDR2 from the germline V gene are SQVTM and ANQGSEA. CDR3: CSVFGGTGAYNEQFF. DNA for the CDR3: TGCAGCGTTTTCGGGGGGACAGGGGCCTACAATGAGCAGTTCTTC.

CDR3 sequence: CASSRTGEDGYTF. The CDR3 DNA reads as TGTGCCAGCAGTCGGACAGGGGAGGATGGCTACACCTTC. This chain joins TRBV6-2 or TRBV6-3 and TRBJ1-2, with 9 bases aligning to TRBD1. V dropped 5 bases and J dropped 6; count of bases not matched to a gene: 4. CDR3 length: 13 residues. CDR1 is MNHEY, CDR2 SVGEGT, per germline.

This clonotype was seen repeatedly, ten times or more. The rearrangement uses TRBV6-5 and TRBJ1-1; no reliable D call. Trimming took off 4 bases at V and 8 bases at J, with 17 bases between the two ends. The length of the CDR3 is 14 residues. From germline, CDR1 is MNHEY and CDR2 SVGAGI. The CDR3 DNA reads as TGTGCCAGCAGTTCATGGGGAGGGCCCACGGAAGCTTTCTTT. Amino acid sequence: CASSSWGGPTEAFF.

This clonotype was seen a handful of times. Possible read error: a much larger clone is one base away. V gene TRBV5-1 combines with J gene TRBJ1-1; tentatively, D is TRBD1 (6 bases). Germline-derived CDR1 and CDR2 are SGHRS and YFSETQ. Trimming took off 3 bases at V and 4 bases at J, with 13 bases between the two ends. The CDR3 spans 14 residues. The CDR3 here is CASSSQGLGTEAFF. CDR3 bases: TGCGCCAGCAGCTCGCAGGGGCTAGGCACTGAAGCTTTCTTT.

This clonotype was seen a few times. The rearrangement uses TRBV20-1 and TRBJ2-5, with 7 bases fitting TRBD1. V lost 2 bases and J lost 5; bases outside the gene matches: 5. The CDR3 has 13 amino acids. The germline CDR1 and CDR2 sequences are DFQATT and SNEGSKA (reference sequence). CDR3 residues: CSARPTGLETQYF. In DNA form, the CDR3 reads TGCAGTGCTAGACCGACAGGGCTTGAGACCCAGTACTTC.

This clonotype was found a few times. The chain is built from TRBV6-1 and TRBJ2-2; 7 nucleotides agree with TRBD2. V shed 2 bases, J shed 4 bases, and the junction held 10 bases outside the gene matches. In germline, CDR1 is MNHNS, CDR2 SASEGT. This CDR3 is built from 17 residues. CDR3: CASSELVGGPGTGELFF. In nucleotides, the CDR3 is TGTGCCAGCAGTGAACTGGTGGGAGGGCCTGGCACCGGGGAGCTGTTTTTT.

The CDR3 loop is CASSLEAAGKQYF. CDR3 in DNA: TGTGCCAGCAGCTTGGAGGCCGCGGGGAAGCAGTATTTT. This chain connects TRBV5-6 to TRBJ2-3; D perhaps matches TRBD2 (6 bases). This CDR3 spans 13 amino acids. Germline CDR1 reads SGHDT; CDR2 reads YYEEEE. V was trimmed by 0 bases and J by 11 bases, leaving 13 bases between them.

This clonotype appeared many times. The chain combines TRBV3-1 with TRBJ2-1; perhaps TRBD1 as D (6 bases). CDR3 length: 17 residues. V was pared by 0 bases and J by 0 bases, with 12 bases between. CDR1 is LGHDT and CDR2 is YNNKEL in the germline V gene (reference sequence). The CDR3 DNA follows: TGTGCCAGCAGCCAAGATCGACAGGCGAGCTCCTACAATGAGCAGTTCTTC. This encodes CASSQDRQASSYNEQFF.